The 11 T cell receptor beta chains presented below share a single source sample, sequenced in a study of OX40 agonist ivuxolimab in advanced cancers. The data were produced by immunoSEQ multiplex PCR, yet TCRdb's version contains in-frame clones alone and is incomplete. The sample holds fewer than 90,000 clones, 85% seen once. The sequencing used CD4+ or CD8+ T cells sorted from blood, collected in a trial of the OX40 agonist ivuxolimab. All receptors come from an adult with an advanced solid tumor such as melanoma, head and neck, liver or kidney cancer.

The chain recombines TRBV19 with TRBJ2-7, with TRBD1 matching 7 bases. Trimming cost V 5 bases and J 1 base; bases outside gene matches: 8. The germline V gene has CDR1 LNHDA and CDR2 SQIVND (reference sequence). The CDR3 loop spans 15 amino acids. The CDR3 DNA sequence: TGTGCCAGTAGTCCAAATAGGGGGCCATCCTACGAGCAGTACTTC. This translates into CASSPNRGPSYEQYF.

The chain uses TRBV7-6 and TRBJ2-7, with 7 bases matching TRBD1. CDR1 and CDR2 (germline): SGHVS, FNYEAQ. With 4 bases clipped from V and 5 bases from J, the junction kept 8 bases outside the gene matches. The CDR3 has 14 amino acids. The CDR3 region is CASSSLTGLDEQYF. CDR3 DNA: TGTGCCAGCAGCTCCCTGACAGGGTTGGACGAGCAGTACTTC.

The J gene is TRBJ1-5, the V gene TRBV5-1; D not certain. Germline V CDR1 and CDR2: SGHRS, YFSETQ. CDR3 length: 13 amino acids. V lost 1 base, J lost 2 bases, and 4 bases lay in between. The CDR3 DNA reads TGCGCCAGCAGCTTGATCGGCAATCAGCCCCAGCATTTT. Translation gives CASSLIGNQPQHF.

This clone was detected only once. The J gene is TRBJ1-2, the V gene TRBV7-3; 8 nucleotides align to TRBD1. V dropped 5 bases and J dropped 8; count of bases not matched to a gene: 7. The CDR3 has 13 amino acids. Germline CDR1 and CDR2: SGHTA and FQGTGA. The CDR3 coding sequence is TGTGCCAGCAGCCTAAGTCAGGGGGCAGGCTACACCTTC. As protein: CASSLSQGAGYTF.

The V and J genes are TRBV4-3 and TRBJ1-2, with TRBD1 as a possible D gene (5 bases). This CDR3 region has 15 residues. Germline assignment: CDR1 LGHNA and CDR2 YSLEER. V was clipped by 1 base and J by 4 bases, with 13 bases between them. CDR3 region: CASSQGGVGSYGYTF. CDR3 in DNA: TGCGCCAGCAGCCAAGGGGGGGTGGGGTCCTATGGCTACACCTTC.

The CDR3: CASSEYPRDPRDSPLHF. CDR3 in DNA: TGCGCCAGCAGTGAGTACCCCCGGGACCCGAGAGATTCACCCCTCCACTTT. The chain couples TRBV10-2 to TRBJ1-6; possible D gene TRBD1, 5 bases. This CDR3 is 17 amino acids long. The germline gives CDR1 WSHSY, CDR2 SAAADI. V was shortened by 1 base and J by 8 bases, with 18 bases between the two germline ends.

Here the CDR3 reads CASSRLGDSSSGNTIYF. Written as DNA, the CDR3 is TGTGCCAGCTCACGATTAGGGGACTCAAGCTCTGGAAACACCATATATTTT. The chain has TRBV18 and TRBJ1-3, with D tentatively TRBD1 (5 bases). CDR1 is KGHSH and CDR2 is LQKENI in the germline V gene. This CDR3 region has 17 residues. V shed 4 bases and J shed 0 bases, with 16 bases lying between them. Variable domain in full (rest from reference TRBV18 and TRBJ1-3): NAGVMQNPRHLVRRRGQEARLRCSPMKGHSHVYWYRQLPEEGLKFMVYLQKENIIDESGMPKERFSAEFPKEGPSILRIQQVVRGDSAAYFCASSRLGDSSSGNTIYFGEGSWLTVV.

This clone appeared a single time. The J gene is TRBJ2-5, the V gene TRBV29-1; D possibly corresponds to TRBD2 (6 bases). The V end was cut by 5 bases, the J end by 4 bases, with 8 bases between. Germline values: CDR1 SQVTM, CDR2 ANQGSEA. CDR3 length equals 11 residues. The CDR3 sequence is CSVLEGETQYF. The DNA of the CDR3 is TGCAGCGTTCTGGAGGGAGAGACCCAGTACTTC.

This clone showed up just a few times. The CDR3 protein is CASSKNRGQEQFF. The CDR3 region has the DNA TGTGCCAGTAGTAAAAACAGGGGGCAGGAGCAGTTCTTC. This chain connects TRBV19 to TRBJ2-1; 9 nucleotides agree with TRBD1. J lost 10 bases, V lost 4 bases, and 5 bases had no gene match. The CDR3 runs to 13 residues. CDR1 LNHDA and CDR2 SQIVND come from the germline V gene (reference sequence). The full variable domain, in which reference TRBV19 and TRBJ2-1 provide the parts outside the CDR3, is DGGITQSPKYLFRKEGQNVTLSCEQNLNHDAMYWYRQDPGQGLRLIYYSQIVNDFQKGDIAEGYSVSREKKESFPLTVTSAQKNPTAFYLCASSKNRGQEQFFGPGTRLTVL.

The chain employs TRBV13 and TRBJ2-1; no clear D gene. Between the trimmed V and J ends, which lost 3 bases and 0 bases, there was a span of 0 bases. Germline assignment: CDR1 PRHDT and CDR2 FYEKMQ (reference sequence). CDR3 length: 12 residues. CDR3 in DNA: TGTGCCAGCAGCTTCTCCTACAATGAGCAGTTCTTC. It specifies CASSFSYNEQFF.

The chain recombines TRBV6-1 with TRBJ2-5; D uncertain. Trimming left V 1 base short and J 9 bases short, with 6 bases between. The CDR3 length is 11 residues. The germline V gene encodes CDR1 MNHNS and CDR2 SASEGT. CDR3 amino acids: CASSEDTSQYF. The CDR3 region has the DNA TGTGCCAGCAGTGAAGATACATCCCAGTACTTC.